This T cell receptor (beta chain) was identified during a study of shared clonotypes between healthy human individuals. Investigators divided CD4+ cells into CD45RA+ naive and CD45RA-negative memory subsets. TCRdb's copy holds only in-frame clones and misses some; the assay was immunoSEQ multiplex PCR. The sample carries some 680,000 clones, around three quarters recorded once. CDR3 size: 18 residues. The V gene end was trimmed by 2 bases and the J gene end by 2 bases; junction bases not matched to a gene: 10. Germline V gives CDR1 MNHEY, CDR2 SMNVEV (reference sequence). The sample consisted of memory CD4+ T cells sorted from blood. The sample's subset: CD45RA-negative fraction. The source of this sequence is a woman in her twenties or thirties in good health. The chain joins TRBV27 to TRBJ1-5; TRBD1 matches at 9 bases. CDR3 residues: CASSLAGTGNRGNQPQHF. The CDR3 DNA is TGTGCCAGCAGTTTAGCGGGGACAGGGAATAGGGGCAATCAGCCCCAGCATTTT.